The rows below give T cell receptor beta chains drawn from one sample of a study of cytomegalovirus exposure and HLA in healthy donors. Clones were sequenced by immunoSEQ multiplex PCR, and TCRdb holds only the in-frame ones, with some missing. The sample lists about 140,000 clones, 80% to 90% seen once, with nearly 3% in the top ten. Sequencing was done on a sample of PBMCs. Receptors were obtained from a man in his late teens or twenties in good health and CMV-seronegative. CDR3s include the opening cysteine and the closing phenylalanine or tryptophan. The D gene is left open where the match is weak. Size is omitted from some rows. Given values are once, few, many or a class for expanded clones.

abundance	v_gene	j_gene	d_gene	CDR3aa	CDR3nt
NA	TRBV27	TRBJ2-7	NA	CASSFRTGSYEQYF	TGTGCCAGCAGTTTCCGGACTGGCTCCTACGAGCAGTACTTC
NA	TRBV6-5	TRBJ1-2	TRBD1	CASSATGGYGYTF	TGTGCCAGCTCGGCAACAGGGGGCTATGGCTACACCTTC
NA	TRBV5-6	TRBJ1-2	NA	CASTVASLQGRGYTF	TGTGCCAGCACCGTAGCTTCATTACAGGGACGAGGCTACACCTTC
NA	TRBV5-1	TRBJ2-3	TRBD1	CASSLVGGGDTQYF	TGCGCCAGCAGCTTGGTAGGGGGCGGAGATACGCAGTATTTT
NA	TRBV18	TRBJ2-3	TRBD2	CASSPSGGPYLTDTQYF	TGTGCCAGCTCACCAAGCGGGGGACCCTACCTCACAGATACGCAGTATTTT
NA	TRBV28	TRBJ2-5	TRBD2	CASTTGTSGQETQYF	TGTGCCAGTACGACCGGGACTAGCGGACAAGAGACCCAGTACTTC
NA	TRBV25-1	TRBJ2-7	TRBD1	CASSDRDRGSYEQYF	TGTGCCAGCAGTGATAGGGACAGGGGATCCTACGAGCAGTACTTC
NA	TRBV7-2	TRBJ1-1	NA	CASSFQGQDTEAFF	TGTGCCAGCAGCTTTCAGGGGCAGGACACTGAAGCTTTCTTT
NA	TRBV25-1	TRBJ1-2	NA	CASSSSLTTYGYTF	TGTGCCAGCTCGAGCTCCCTCACCACTTATGGCTACACCTTC
NA	TRBV5-1	TRBJ1-2	NA	CASSLSQPYGYTF	TGCGCCAGCAGCTTGAGCCAACCTTATGGCTACACCTTC
NA	TRBV7-9	TRBJ1-2	TRBD1	CASSLRQGYGYTF	TGTGCCAGCAGCTTACGACAGGGATATGGCTACACCTTC
few	TRBV6-8	TRBJ1-2	NA	CATLHRRTF	TGTGCCACCCTCCACCGGAGGACCTTC
NA	TRBV27	TRBJ1-2	NA	CASKHSGENGYTF	TGTGCCAGCAAGCACTCAGGGGAGAACGGCTACACCTTC
NA	TRBV5-1	TRBJ2-3	NA	CASSFGSFPADTQYF	TGCGCCAGCAGCTTCGGTAGTTTTCCCGCAGATACGCAGTATTTT
few	TRBV4-1	TRBJ1-1	NA	CASSPLGRGTNTEAFF	TGCGCCAGCAGCCCCCTCGGACGGGGGACGAACACTGAAGCTTTCTTT
NA	TRBV27	TRBJ1-2	TRBD1	CASSFGTGVSGGYTF	TGTGCCAGCAGTTTCGGGACAGGGGTATCGGGTGGCTACACCTTC
NA	TRBV28	TRBJ2-6	NA	CAIQGRVGANVLTF	TGTGCCATACAGGGTCGGGTGGGGGCCAACGTCCTGACTTTC
NA	TRBV19	TRBJ2-1	NA	CASSIGIEQFF	TGTGCCAGTAGTATCGGGATTGAGCAGTTCTTC
once	TRBV5-1	TRBJ2-2	NA	CASSLSPGDTGELFF	TGCGCCAGCAGCTTGTCCCCGGGGGACACCGGGGAGCTGTTTTTT
once	TRBV6-6	TRBJ1-5	NA	CASSYGEEQPQHF	TGTGCCAGCAGTTACGGGGAGGAACAGCCCCAGCATTTT
NA	TRBV7-9	TRBJ2-1	TRBD2	CASSPIFPQRGGRLGEQFF	TGTGCCAGCAGCCCGATATTTCCCCAAAGGGGCGGGAGATTAGGTGAGCAGTTCTTC
NA	TRBV7-2	TRBJ2-7	TRBD1	CASSSDRGGEQYF	TGTGCCAGCAGCTCCGACAGGGGCGGCGAGCAGTACTTC
NA	TRBV6-1	TRBJ1-4	NA	CASSAQGPEKLFF	TGTGCCAGCAGTGCACAGGGTCCTGAAAAACTGTTTTTT
NA	TRBV28	TRBJ1-1	NA	CASSGLEGDTEAFF	TGTGCCAGCAGCGGATTAGAGGGGGACACTGAAGCTTTCTTT
NA	TRBV15	TRBJ2-5	TRBD2	CATSRGLADQETQYF	TGTGCCACCAGCAGAGGACTAGCGGATCAAGAGACCCAGTACTTC
NA	TRBV11-2	TRBJ2-1	NA	CASSFSGYGANEQFF	TGTGCCAGCAGTTTCTCTGGGTATGGGGCGAATGAGCAGTTCTTC
NA	TRBV30	TRBJ1-2	TRBD1	CASRPGQGISTGGYTF	TGTGCCTCCAGGCCAGGACAGGGGATAAGTACGGGGGGCTACACCTTC
few	TRBV18	TRBJ1-3	NA	CASTAYAGNSGNTIYF	TGTGCCAGCACAGCTTACGCGGGGAATTCTGGAAACACCATATATTTT
NA	TRBV13	TRBJ2-7	TRBD2	CASSLGTSVTGEQYF	TGTGCCAGCAGCTTAGGAACTAGCGTGACGGGCGAGCAGTACTTC
NA	TRBV5-6	TRBJ2-7	NA	CASSLGDTTYEQYF	TGTGCCAGCAGCTTGGGGGACACCACCTACGAGCAGTACTTC
NA	TRBV7-2	TRBJ2-3	TRBD2	CASSQVGTSGDTQYF	TGTGCCAGCAGCCAGGTCGGGACTAGCGGGGATACGCAGTATTTT
NA	TRBV6-1	TRBJ2-7	TRBD2	CASRSGTSGSEQYF	TGTGCCAGCAGGTCCGGGACTAGCGGAAGCGAGCAGTACTTC
NA	TRBV28	TRBJ2-3	TRBD2	CASSLVGGLTDTQYF	TGTGCCAGCAGTTTAGTGGGAGGGCTCACAGATACGCAGTATTTT
NA	TRBV9	TRBJ2-1	NA	CASSARQGVGSYNEQFF	TGTGCCAGCAGCGCGCGCCAAGGAGTGGGCTCCTACAATGAGCAGTTCTTC
many	TRBV6-1	TRBJ2-1	NA	CASSEAMSSPEKQFF	TGTGCCAGCAGTGAAGCGATGTCTAGCCCGGAGAAGCAGTTCTTC
NA	TRBV7-9	TRBJ1-1	NA	CATPGRLNTEAFF	TGTGCCACCCCCGGAAGACTTAACACTGAAGCTTTCTTT
NA	TRBV5-1	TRBJ2-1	NA	CASSPTPAASYNEQFF	TGCGCCAGCAGCCCGACCCCAGCGGCCTCCTACAATGAGCAGTTCTTC
NA	TRBV5-1	TRBJ1-5	NA	CASSLPTQGSPNQPQHF	TGCGCCAGCAGCTTGCCCACCCAGGGTTCCCCCAATCAGCCCCAGCATTTT
NA	TRBV4-1	TRBJ2-7	TRBD1	CASSQNPGQGSYEQYF	TGCGCCAGCAGCCAAAACCCCGGACAGGGTTCCTACGAGCAGTACTTC
NA	TRBV19	TRBJ1-1	NA	CASSIQGYTEAFF	TGTGCCAGTAGTATACAGGGCTATACTGAAGCTTTCTTT
NA	TRBV4-2	TRBJ1-4	NA	CASSQDKHSEKLFF	TGTGCCAGCAGCCAAGATAAACACAGTGAAAAACTGTTTTTT
NA	TRBV6-4	TRBJ2-1	NA	CASSDGAGSLNEQFF	TGTGCCAGCAGTGACGGGGCAGGGTCCCTTAATGAGCAGTTCTTC
NA	TRBV19	TRBJ2-1	TRBD2	CASTIRAGTTMNEQFF	TGTGCCAGTACCATAAGGGCAGGGACTACAATGAATGAGCAGTTCTTC
NA	TRBV6-5	TRBJ2-2	NA	CASNLRGANTGELFF	TGTGCCAGCAACCTCAGGGGAGCGAACACCGGGGAGCTGTTTTTT
NA	TRBV10-3	TRBJ1-2	TRBD1	CASTEGARYGYTF	TGTGCCAGCACGGAGGGGGCGCGCTATGGCTACACCTTC
NA	TRBV12-5	TRBJ2-1	TRBD2	CASGLVRTSGSGEEQFF	TGTGCTAGTGGTTTGGTAAGGACTAGCGGGAGCGGTGAGGAGCAGTTCTTC
NA	TRBV18	TRBJ2-7	TRBD2	CASSPRTLAGGPFSYEQYF	TGTGCCAGCTCACCAAGGACACTAGCGGGAGGGCCCTTCTCCTACGAGCAGTACTTC
once	TRBV15	TRBJ1-2	NA	CATSTTPGGGGANGYTF	TGTGCCACCAGCACCACTCCTGGGGGCGGGGGGGCTAATGGCTACACCTTC
NA	TRBV5-1	TRBJ1-5	NA	CASSLDTGNNQPQHF	TGCGCCAGCAGCTTGGATACAGGGAACAATCAGCCCCAGCATTTT